The 30 T cell receptor beta chains reported below all come from one sample, sequenced in a study of human T cells and chemical hapten exposure. Described time point: pre-sensitization, week 0. Indicated treatment: therapeutic diphenylcyclopropenone sensitization with weekly scalp DPC. TCRdb reprocessed the RACE reads via MiXCR and lists one record per CDR3 protein. The sample consists of 200,000 to 300,000 distinct CDR3 sequences, 7.5% to 9% of them appearing once. The specimen comprised whole blood, sampled in connection with sensitization to the hapten diphenylcyclopropenone (DPC). These receptors originate from a woman between 40 and 55 years old with alopecia areata. Some clones in this sample may be carry-over from other donors' samples.

This clonotype was counted ten times or more. This chain connects TRBV4-1 to TRBJ2-1, with a possible D match to TRBD2 (6 bases). CDR3 length: 15 amino acids. From germline, CDR1 is MGHRA and CDR2 YSYEKL. The V gene lost 1 base and the J gene lost 9 bases, with 16 bases spanning the gap. DNA for the CDR3: TGCGCCAGCAGCCAAGGCGGAGGGTATGGGGGTGAGCAGTTCTTC. The encoded protein is CASSQGGGYGGEQFF.

The V gene is TRBV9, the J gene TRBJ2-3; D ambiguous. CDR1 is SGDLS and CDR2 is YYNGEE in the germline V gene. The CDR3 is 16 amino acids. Trimming took 4 bases from V and 0 from J, leaving 15 bases between them. CDR3 protein: CASSPHATSSTDTQYF. The CDR3 region has the DNA TGTGCCAGCAGCCCCCACGCAACCTCTAGCACAGATACGCAGTATTTT. The full variable domain, completed using reference TRBV9 and TRBJ2-3, is DSGVTQTPKHLITATGQRVTLRCSPRSGDLSVYWYQQSLDQGLQFLIQYYNGEERAKGNILERFSAQQFPDLHSELNLSSLELGDSALYFCASSPHATSSTDTQYFGPGTRLTVL.

This sequence joins TRBV29-1 and TRBJ2-1, with TRBD2 as a possible D gene (6 bases). The CDR3 runs to 13 residues. CDR1 SQVTM and CDR2 ANQGSEA come from the germline V gene. V dropped 4 bases and J dropped 7 bases, with 14 bases sitting between them. For the CDR3, the DNA is TGCAGCGTTGGTGGGGCTAGCGTAAATGAGCAGTTCTTC. Translation: CSVGGASVNEQFF.

J is TRBJ2-7 and V is TRBV7-6, with a weak D call TRBD2 (6 bases). The CDR3 contains 16 residues. The ends were cut back, 2 bases at V and 5 bases at J, with 19 bases in the middle. Germline-derived CDR1 and CDR2 are SGHVS and FNYEAQ. In DNA form, the CDR3 reads TGTGCCAGCAGCTTAAGACCACTATCGGGAGTTAACGAGCAGTACTTC. Its translation is CASSLRPLSGVNEQYF.

This clonotype was observed a few times. The gene calls are TRBV7-9 and TRBJ2-1; 7 nucleotides agree with TRBD1. V lost 3 bases to trimming and J lost 8 bases; unmatched junction nucleotides: 7. The CDR3 sequence is 14 residues long. CDR1 and CDR2 (germline): SEHNR, FQNEAQ (reference sequence). The CDR3 DNA reads as TGTGCCAGCAGCTTTATGACAGGGTCGGATGAGCAGTTCTTC. Its protein product is CASSFMTGSDEQFF.

The sample holds a few counts of this clonotype. The rearrangement links TRBV29-1 to TRBJ1-2; 9 bases agree with TRBD1. CDR1 and CDR2 from the germline V gene are SQVTM and ANQGSEA. The CDR3 contains 14 residues. With 5 bases clipped from V and 8 bases from J, the junction kept 12 bases outside the gene matches. The CDR3 protein is CSVLDAGQGRGYTF. For the CDR3, the DNA is TGCAGCGTTCTGGATGCCGGACAGGGGCGCGGCTACACCTTC.

The chain joins TRBV9 to TRBJ2-2; D unclear. This CDR3 is 13 amino acids long. Deletions cut 0 bases from V and 8 bases from J, with 8 bases between. Germline V lookup: CDR1 SGDLS, CDR2 YYNGEE. The CDR3 DNA follows: TGTGCCAGCAGCGTAGTAGTAACTGGGGAGCTGTTTTTT. The encoded protein is CASSVVVTGELFF. Supplemented by reference TRBV9 and TRBJ2-2, the full variable domain reads DSGVTQTPKHLITATGQRVTLRCSPRSGDLSVYWYQQSLDQGLQFLIQYYNGEERAKGNILERFSAQQFPDLHSELNLSSLELGDSALYFCASSVVVTGELFFGEGSRLTVL.

CDR3 loop: CASTLSRSTEAFF. CDR3 DNA sequence: TGTGCCAGCACCCTCAGTCGGAGCACTGAAGCTTTCTTT. V usage is TRBV12-3 or TRBV12-4 and J usage is TRBJ1-1, with D unclear. Between the trimmed V and J ends, which lost 7 bases and 4 bases, there was a span of 13 bases. The CDR3 covers 13 residues.

This clonotype was picked up a small number of times. The chain carries TRBV6-2 or TRBV6-3 and TRBJ1-1; possible D gene TRBD1, 6 bases. Germline V gene sequence: CDR1 MNHEY, CDR2 SVGEGT. There are 14 residues in the CDR3. The V and J ends lost 10 bases and 4 bases respectively, with 19 bases between them. CDR3 protein: CATSVWGAGTEAFF. CDR3 nucleotides: TGTGCCACCTCAGTCTGGGGGGCCGGCACTGAAGCTTTCTTT.

This clonotype was recorded a few times. This chain joins TRBV2 and TRBJ1-1; 9 positions match TRBD1. V lost 5 bases, J lost 1 base, and 2 bases stayed unmatched. This CDR3 region has 14 residues. Germline V gives CDR1 SNHLY, CDR2 FYNNEI. The CDR3 protein is CASSSQGANTEAFF. The CDR3, as DNA: TGTGCCAGCAGTTCACAGGGGGCGAACACTGAAGCTTTCTTT.

Remarks on this clonotype: This could be a read error, since a much larger clone is one nucleotide away. The CDR3, as DNA: TGTGCCACCGGCGAGGGGTCGGCTAATGGAAAACTGTTTTTT. Its translation is CATGEGSANGKLFF. The genes are TRBV2 and TRBJ1-4; possibly TRBD1 for D (5 bases). The germline V gene has CDR1 SNHLY and CDR2 FYNNEI. The CDR3 has 14 amino acids.

This clonotype showed up just a few times. This chain joins TRBV20-1 and TRBJ2-3, with TRBD2 matching over 11 bases. The V and J ends lost 5 bases and 4 bases, in that order; junction bases with no gene match: 8. The CDR3 spans 15 residues. In germline, CDR1 is DFQATT, CDR2 SNEGSKA (reference sequence). The CDR3 bases are TGCAGTGCTGCCCGTAGCGGGAGGGCGTCAGATACGCAGTATTTT. This gives the protein CSAARSGRASDTQYF.

The rearrangement joins TRBV4-3 to TRBJ1-3; 7 bases line up with TRBD1. Germline CDR1 is LGHNA and CDR2 is YSLEER. V gave up 0 bases and J gave up 2 bases; unmatched junction bases: 1. This CDR3 has 15 amino acids. CDR3: CASSQEGQPGNTIYF. CDR3 coding DNA: TGCGCCAGCAGCCAAGAGGGACAGCCTGGAAACACCATATATTTT.

CDR3 nucleotide sequence: TGTGCCAGCAGCGTCGGGACTAGCGGGAGCTACCTCACCTACGAGCAGTACTTC. This codes for CASSVGTSGSYLTYEQYF. The chain has TRBV9 and TRBJ2-7; the match to TRBD2 covers 14 bases. CDR1 SGDLS and CDR2 YYNGEE come from the germline V gene. The CDR3 spans 18 residues. With V trimmed by 2 bases and J by 2 bases, 9 bases remained unmatched.

This clonotype was detected many times. This sequence joins TRBV20-1 and TRBJ2-2; no firm D call. Germline V gene sequence: CDR1 DFQATT, CDR2 SNEGSKA (reference sequence). CDR3 length: 15 amino acids. V dropped 6 bases and J dropped 3 bases, with 17 bases sitting between them. As DNA, the CDR3 is TGCAGTGCCCCCTTGAAGAGGCCCGACACCGGGGAGCTGTTTTTT. Translated, it gives CSAPLKRPDTGELFF.

The genes are TRBV24-1 and TRBJ2-2; TRBD2 matches at 8 bases. CDR1 is KGHDR, CDR2 SFDVKD, per germline. The CDR3 has 16 amino acids. The ends lost 5 bases at V and 4 bases at J; junction bases unmatched: 8. CDR3 in amino acids: CATSVSREGLTGELFF. For the CDR3, the DNA is TGTGCCACCAGTGTCTCCCGGGAGGGCCTCACCGGGGAGCTGTTTTTT.

The sample holds many counts of this clonotype. This chain connects TRBV28 to TRBJ2-7; 11 bases agree with TRBD2. The CDR3 extends over 15 amino acids. CDR1 and CDR2 from the germline V gene are MDHEN and SYDVKM. V lost 4 bases and J lost 4; bases outside the gene matches: 6. CDR3: CASSSGLAGSYEQYF. CDR3 coding DNA: TGTGCCAGCAGTTCTGGACTAGCGGGTTCGTACGAGCAGTACTTC.

This clonotype has only a few counts. The chain uses TRBV3-1 and TRBJ2-5, with 10 nucleotides matching TRBD2. The V segment lost 4 bases and the J segment 2 bases; nucleotides outside the gene matches: 7. There are 16 residues in the CDR3. Germline V gene lookup returns CDR1 LGHDT and CDR2 YNNKEL (reference sequence). DNA of the CDR3: TGTGCCAGCAGCCCTAGGACTAGCGGTCCGCAAGAGACCCAGTACTTC. Translated, it gives CASSPRTSGPQETQYF.

The V call is TRBV11-3, the J call TRBJ2-1, with 8 nucleotides matching TRBD1. The CDR3 consists of 17 residues. The V gene's germline CDR1 is SGHNT and CDR2 YENEEA. The V gene end was trimmed by 5 bases and the J gene end by 8 bases; junction bases not matched to a gene: 17. The CDR3 coding sequence is TGTGCCAGCAGCCCCGGCCCAGGGGGCGGGCGTACCTATGAGCAGTTCTTC. It translates to CASSPGPGGGRTYEQFF. Full variable domain (remainder filled in from reference TRBV11-3 and TRBJ2-1): EAGVVQSPRYKIIEKKQPVAFWCNPISGHNTLYWYLQNLGQGPELLIRYENEEAVDDSQLPKDRFSAERLKGVDSTLKIQPAELGDSAVYLCASSPGPGGGRTYEQFFGPGTRLTVL.

Only a few counts were recorded for this clonotype. The rearrangement links TRBV12-3 or TRBV12-4 to TRBJ2-1; D possibly corresponds to TRBD1 (6 bases). Trimming pared 2 bases from V and 7 bases from J, leaving 18 bases between. This CDR3 contains 16 residues. In DNA, the CDR3 is TGTGCCAGCAGTTTAAGGCCAGGGGCGATAGGGAATGAGCAGTTCTTC. This sequence encodes CASSLRPGAIGNEQFF.

This clonotype was detected a few times. The rearrangement joins TRBV7-2 to TRBJ2-3, with D uncertain. The CDR3 is 13 residues long. Germline CDR1 is SGHTA and CDR2 is FQGNSA. Trimming took off 3 bases at V and 4 bases at J, with 8 bases between the two ends. CDR3 sequence reads: CASSFHSPDTQYF. CDR3 coding DNA: TGTGCCAGCAGCTTTCACAGTCCAGATACGCAGTATTTT.

The V and J genes are TRBV6-5 and TRBJ2-5; 12 positions agree with TRBD2. The CDR3 spans 19 residues. Germline CDR1 and CDR2: MNHEY and SVGAGI. The trim removed 2 bases at V and 3 bases at J, leaving 13 bases unmatched. CDR3: CASSYETDETSGRKETQYF. In DNA form, the CDR3 reads TGTGCCAGCAGTTACGAAACCGACGAGACTAGCGGGAGAAAAGAGACCCAGTACTTC.

This clonotype was seen a handful of times. The chain is built from TRBV5-6 and TRBJ2-2; 11 bases line up with TRBD1. Trimming removed 0 bases from V and 0 bases from J; junction bases left unmatched: 7. This CDR3 is built from 19 residues. The germline CDR1 and CDR2 sequences are SGHDT and YYEEEE. The CDR3, as DNA: TGTGCCAGCAGCTTGGGCCCCGGGACAGGGGGGCCGAACACCGGGGAGCTGTTTTTT. It translates to CASSLGPGTGGPNTGELFF.

This clonotype was detected only a few times. The J gene is TRBJ2-2, the V gene TRBV7-3, with D perhaps matching TRBD1 (6 bases). CDR1 and CDR2 (germline): SGHTA, FQGTGA. V was cut by 5 bases and J by 3 bases, with 10 bases left in between. The CDR3 length is 14 residues. CDR3 residues: CASSTHRDTGELFF. DNA for the CDR3: TGTGCCAGCAGCACTCACAGGGACACCGGGGAGCTGTTTTTT.

V and J are TRBV11-3 and TRBJ2-3, with 14 nucleotides matching TRBD2. The CDR3 runs 16 residues. V lost 5 bases, J lost 6 bases, and 7 bases stayed unmatched. CDR1 is SGHNT, CDR2 YENEEA, per germline. CDR3 nucleotides: TGTGCCAGCAGCCCACGGACTAGCGGGAGGCCCGATACGCAGTATTTT. It yields the protein CASSPRTSGRPDTQYF.

This sequence joins TRBV7-2 and TRBJ2-5, with 9 nucleotides matching TRBD1. V was pared by 0 bases and J by 5 bases, with 7 bases of the junction left unmatched. The CDR3 has 16 amino acids. Germline-derived CDR1 and CDR2 are SGHTA and FQGNSA. In DNA, the CDR3 is TGTGCCAGCAGCTTAGCCCGCACAGGGGGCGGGGAGACCCAGTACTTC. It yields the protein CASSLARTGGGETQYF.

This clonotype has ten or more counts. The chain uses TRBV7-2 and TRBJ2-2, with TRBD2 as a possible D gene (5 bases). The germline CDR1 and CDR2 sequences are SGHTA and FQGNSA. The CDR3 runs 16 residues. Trimming removed 0 bases at V and 4 bases at J, with 12 bases between. DNA of the CDR3: TGTGCCAGCAGCTTAGCGCGGCTAGCCGCCACCGGGGAGCTGTTTTTT. Translation: CASSLARLAATGELFF.

The V and J genes are TRBV7-2 and TRBJ1-3; 9 positions match TRBD1. The CDR3 has 13 residues. Germline loops: CDR1 SGHTA, CDR2 FQGNSA. With 5 bases clipped from V and 13 bases from J, the junction kept 9 bases outside the gene matches. CDR3 in DNA: TGTGCCAGCAGCACTGGGGACAGGGTCGGGATATATTTT. Protein sequence: CASSTGDRVGIYF.

The J gene is TRBJ1-2, the V gene TRBV25-1; maybe TRBD1 (5 bases). CDR1 MGHDK and CDR2 SYGVNS come from the germline V gene. The CDR3 has 12 residues. Between the trimmed V and J ends, which lost 6 bases and 2 bases, there was a span of 7 bases. CDR3 in DNA: TGTGCCAGCAGACGGGGGAACTATGGCTACACCTTC. Its translation: CASRRGNYGYTF.

The sample holds many counts of this clonotype. The V gene is TRBV3-1, the J gene TRBJ2-3, with 10 bases that match TRBD2. The germline CDR1 and CDR2 sequences are LGHDT and YNNKEL (reference sequence). The CDR3 runs to 14 residues. J gave up 4 bases and V 4 bases, and 2 bases lay outside the gene matches. The CDR3 protein is CASSRSGRADTQYF. In DNA form, the CDR3 reads TGTGCCAGCAGCCGGAGCGGGAGGGCAGATACGCAGTATTTT.